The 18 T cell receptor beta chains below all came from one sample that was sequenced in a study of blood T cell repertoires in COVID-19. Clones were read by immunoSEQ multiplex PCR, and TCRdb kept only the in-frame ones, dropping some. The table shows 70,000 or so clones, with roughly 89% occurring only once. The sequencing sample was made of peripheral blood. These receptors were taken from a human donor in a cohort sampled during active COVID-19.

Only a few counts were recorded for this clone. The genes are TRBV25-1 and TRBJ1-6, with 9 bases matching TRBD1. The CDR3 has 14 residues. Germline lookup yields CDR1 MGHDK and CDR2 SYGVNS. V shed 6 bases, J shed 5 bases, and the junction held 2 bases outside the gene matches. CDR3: CASRGQGNNSPLHF. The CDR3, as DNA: TGTGCCAGCAGGGGACAGGGAAATAATTCACCCCTCCACTTT.

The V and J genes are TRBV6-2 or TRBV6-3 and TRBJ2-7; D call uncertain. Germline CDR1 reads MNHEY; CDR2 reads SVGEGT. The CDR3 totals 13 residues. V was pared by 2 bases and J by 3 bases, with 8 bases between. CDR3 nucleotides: TGTGCCAGCAGTTACACAGACCTCTACGAGCAGTACTTC. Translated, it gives CASSYTDLYEQYF.

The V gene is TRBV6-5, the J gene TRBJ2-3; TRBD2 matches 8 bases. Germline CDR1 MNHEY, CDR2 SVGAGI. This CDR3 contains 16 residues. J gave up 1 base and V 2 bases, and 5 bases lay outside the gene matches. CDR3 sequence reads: CASSYVGGAGTDTQYF. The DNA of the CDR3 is TGTGCCAGCAGTTACGTCGGGGGGGCGGGCACAGATACGCAGTATTTT.

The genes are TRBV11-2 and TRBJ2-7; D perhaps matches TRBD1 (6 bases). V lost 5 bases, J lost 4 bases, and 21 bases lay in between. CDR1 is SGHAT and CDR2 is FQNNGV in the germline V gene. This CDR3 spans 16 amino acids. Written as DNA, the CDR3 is TGTGCCAGCAGCCGATCCCGGTGGACAGAAGTTTACGAGCAGTACTTC. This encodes CASSRSRWTEVYEQYF. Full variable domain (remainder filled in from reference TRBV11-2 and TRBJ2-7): EAGVAQSPRYKIIEKRQSVAFWCNPISGHATLYWYQQILGQGPKLLIQFQNNGVVDDSQLPKDRFSAERLKGVDSTLKIQPAKLEDSAVYLCASSRSRWTEVYEQYFGPGTRLTVT.

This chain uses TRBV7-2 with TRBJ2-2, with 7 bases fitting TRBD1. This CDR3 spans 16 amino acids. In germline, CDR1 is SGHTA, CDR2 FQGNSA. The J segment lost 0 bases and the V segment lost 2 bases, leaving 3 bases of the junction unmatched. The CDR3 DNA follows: TGTGCCAGCAGCTTATTTAGGGGGCCGAACACCGGGGAGCTGTTTTTT. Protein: CASSLFRGPNTGELFF.

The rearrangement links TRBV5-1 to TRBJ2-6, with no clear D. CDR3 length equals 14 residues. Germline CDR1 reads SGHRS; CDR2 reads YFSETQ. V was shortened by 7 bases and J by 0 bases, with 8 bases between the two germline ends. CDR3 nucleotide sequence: TGCGCCAGCCGCGCCGGCTCTGGGGCCAACGTCCTGACTTTC. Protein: CASRAGSGANVLTF. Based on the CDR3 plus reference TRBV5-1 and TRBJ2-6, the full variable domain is KAGVTQTPRYLIKTRGQQVTLSCSPISGHRSVSWYQQTPGQGLQFLFEYFSETQRNKGNFPGRFSGRQFSNSRSEMNVSTLELGDSALYLCASRAGSGANVLTFGAGSRLTVL.

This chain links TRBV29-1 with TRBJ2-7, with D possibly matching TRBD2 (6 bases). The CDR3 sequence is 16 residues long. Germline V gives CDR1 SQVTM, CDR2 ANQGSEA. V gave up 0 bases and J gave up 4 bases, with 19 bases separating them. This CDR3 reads CSVEEGTPAGLYEQYF. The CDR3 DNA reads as TGCAGCGTTGAAGAAGGAACCCCCGCGGGGCTATACGAGCAGTACTTC.

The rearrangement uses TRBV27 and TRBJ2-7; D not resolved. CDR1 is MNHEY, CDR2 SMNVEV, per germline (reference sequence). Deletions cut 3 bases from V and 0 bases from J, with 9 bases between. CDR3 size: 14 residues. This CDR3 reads CASSFEPNSYEQYF. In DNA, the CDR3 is TGTGCCAGCAGTTTCGAGCCCAACTCCTACGAGCAGTACTTC.

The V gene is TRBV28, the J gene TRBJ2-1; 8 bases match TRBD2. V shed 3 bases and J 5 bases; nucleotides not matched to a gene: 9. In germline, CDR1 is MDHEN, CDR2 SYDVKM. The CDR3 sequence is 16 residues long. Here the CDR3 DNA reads TGTGCCAGCAGTTTGGTCTTAGCGGGGTCCAACAATGAGCAGTTCTTC. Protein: CASSLVLAGSNNEQFF.

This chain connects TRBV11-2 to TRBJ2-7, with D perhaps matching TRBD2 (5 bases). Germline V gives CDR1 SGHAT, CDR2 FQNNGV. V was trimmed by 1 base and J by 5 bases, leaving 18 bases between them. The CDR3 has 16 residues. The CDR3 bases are TGTGCCAGCAGCTTAGTCTGGACTGGGTTAAGTCACGAGCAGTACTTC. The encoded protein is CASSLVWTGLSHEQYF.

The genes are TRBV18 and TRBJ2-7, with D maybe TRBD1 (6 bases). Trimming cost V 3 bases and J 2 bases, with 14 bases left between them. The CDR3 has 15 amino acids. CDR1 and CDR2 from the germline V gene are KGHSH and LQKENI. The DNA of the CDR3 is TGTGCCAGCTCACCCGGCACAGGGTCAACCTACGAGCAGTACTTC. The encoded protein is CASSPGTGSTYEQYF.

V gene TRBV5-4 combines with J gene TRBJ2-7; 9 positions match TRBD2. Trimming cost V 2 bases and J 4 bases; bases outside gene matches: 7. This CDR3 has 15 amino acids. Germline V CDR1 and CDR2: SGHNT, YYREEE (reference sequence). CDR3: CASSFRTSESYEQYF. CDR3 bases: TGTGCCAGCAGCTTTAGGACTAGCGAGTCTTACGAGCAGTACTTC.

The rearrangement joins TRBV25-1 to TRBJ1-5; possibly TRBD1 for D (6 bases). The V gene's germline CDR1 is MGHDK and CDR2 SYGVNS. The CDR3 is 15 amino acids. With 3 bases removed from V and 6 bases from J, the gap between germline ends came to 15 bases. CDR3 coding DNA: TGTGCCAGCAGTGAGCGTTCAGGGGACGGTCAGCCCCAGCATTTT. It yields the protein CASSERSGDGQPQHF.

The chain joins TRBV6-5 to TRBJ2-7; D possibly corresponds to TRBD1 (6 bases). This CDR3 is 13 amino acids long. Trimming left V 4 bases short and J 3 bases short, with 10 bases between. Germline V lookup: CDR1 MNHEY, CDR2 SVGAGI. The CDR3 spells CASSSGQFYEQYF. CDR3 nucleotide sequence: TGTGCCAGCAGTTCTGGACAGTTCTACGAGCAGTACTTC.

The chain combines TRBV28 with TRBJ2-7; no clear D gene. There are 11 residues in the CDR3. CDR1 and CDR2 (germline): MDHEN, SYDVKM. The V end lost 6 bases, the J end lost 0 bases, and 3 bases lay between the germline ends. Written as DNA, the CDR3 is TGTGCCAGCAGCCACTCCTACGAGCAGTACTTC. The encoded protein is CASSHSYEQYF.

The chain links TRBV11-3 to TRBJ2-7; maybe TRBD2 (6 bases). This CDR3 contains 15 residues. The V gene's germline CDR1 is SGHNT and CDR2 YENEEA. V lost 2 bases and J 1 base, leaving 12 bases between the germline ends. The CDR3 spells CASSLSDGGSYEQYF. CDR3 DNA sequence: TGTGCCAGCAGCTTATCGGACGGAGGGTCCTACGAGCAGTACTTC. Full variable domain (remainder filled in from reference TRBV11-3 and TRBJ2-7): EAGVVQSPRYKIIEKKQPVAFWCNPISGHNTLYWYLQNLGQGPELLIRYENEEAVDDSQLPKDRFSAERLKGVDSTLKIQPAELGDSAVYLCASSLSDGGSYEQYFGPGTRLTVT.

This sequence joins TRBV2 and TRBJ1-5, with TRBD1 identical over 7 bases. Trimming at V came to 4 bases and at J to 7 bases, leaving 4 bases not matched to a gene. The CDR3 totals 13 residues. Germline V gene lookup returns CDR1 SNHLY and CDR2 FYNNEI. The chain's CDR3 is CASSAQGRQPQHF. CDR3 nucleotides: TGTGCCAGCAGTGCACAGGGGAGGCAGCCCCAGCATTTT.

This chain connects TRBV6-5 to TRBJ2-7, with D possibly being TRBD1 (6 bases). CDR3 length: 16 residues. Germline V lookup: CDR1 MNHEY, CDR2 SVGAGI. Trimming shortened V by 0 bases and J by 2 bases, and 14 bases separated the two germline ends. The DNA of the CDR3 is TGTGCCAGCAGTTACTCAACACAGGGACCAACCTACGAGCAGTACTTC. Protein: CASSYSTQGPTYEQYF.